This entry lists 27 T cell receptor beta chains sequenced from one sample in a study of blood T cell repertoires in COVID-19. Profiled with immunoSEQ multiplex PCR; TCRdb holds only in-frame clones, not every one. The sample records approximately 190,000 clones, approximately 90% being singletons. The specimen sequenced was peripheral blood. These receptor sequences come from a man older than 75 with acute or convalescent COVID-19.

V gene TRBV10-3 combines with J gene TRBJ1-4; 10 nucleotides agree with TRBD1. The germline V gene has CDR1 ENHRY and CDR2 SYGVKD. V was clipped by 2 bases and J by 8 bases; unmatched bases: 2. The CDR3 sequence is 14 residues long. CDR3 coding DNA: TGTGCCATCAGTGAGGGGACAGGGGACGAAAAACTGTTTTTT. Protein sequence: CAISEGTGDEKLFF.

The genes are TRBV6-5 and TRBJ2-3; D is perhaps TRBD2 (6 bases). Germline lookup yields CDR1 MNHEY and CDR2 SVGAGI. V was cut by 6 bases and J by 5 bases, with 18 bases left in between. The CDR3 has 15 amino acids. The CDR3 nucleotides are TGTGCCAGCAGGCCCGGGAGAGGGGTGGGAGATACGCAGTATTTT. Its protein is CASRPGRGVGDTQYF.

This rearrangement joins TRBV19 to TRBJ2-4; weak D call: TRBD2 (5 bases). The V gene's germline CDR1 is LNHDA and CDR2 SQIVND (reference sequence). V lost 5 bases and J lost 5, with 7 bases in between. There are 12 residues in the CDR3. The CDR3 here is CASSRGENIQYF. CDR3 nucleotides: TGTGCCAGTAGTCGGGGAGAAAACATTCAGTACTTC.

The chain joins TRBV18 to TRBJ2-1; TRBD1 might be the D (6 bases). Germline V gives CDR1 KGHSH, CDR2 LQKENI. V lost 3 bases and J 7 bases, leaving 7 bases between the germline ends. The CDR3 is 12 amino acids. In DNA form, the CDR3 reads TGTGCCAGCTCACCGGACAGAAATGAGCAGTTCTTC. Protein sequence: CASSPDRNEQFF. The full variable domain, with the rest looked up from reference TRBV18 and TRBJ2-1, is NAGVMQNPRHLVRRRGQEARLRCSPMKGHSHVYWYRQLPEEGLKFMVYLQKENIIDESGMPKERFSAEFPKEGPSILRIQQVVRGDSAAYFCASSPDRNEQFFGPGTRLTVL.

V gene TRBV9 combines with J gene TRBJ1-4; D is uncertain. Deletions cut 0 bases from V and 0 bases from J, with 6 bases between. This CDR3 has 15 amino acids. Germline V gene sequence: CDR1 SGDLS, CDR2 YYNGEE. DNA of the CDR3: TGTGCCAGCAGCGTAGGCGTAGCAACTAATGAAAAACTGTTTTTT. It translates to CASSVGVATNEKLFF.

This chain uses TRBV18 with TRBJ2-1; 9 bases map to TRBD1. This CDR3 region has 16 residues. CDR1 is KGHSH and CDR2 is LQKENI in the germline V gene. With 2 bases clipped from V and 6 bases from J, the junction kept 8 bases outside the gene matches. This CDR3 is CASSPTGGVIVNEQFF. CDR3 DNA: TGTGCCAGCTCACCAACAGGGGGCGTTATTGTCAATGAGCAGTTCTTC.

The rearrangement links TRBV10-3 to TRBJ2-1; perhaps TRBD2 as D (6 bases). V was cut by 4 bases and J by 10 bases, with 17 bases left in between. Germline CDR1 and CDR2: ENHRY and SYGVKD. The CDR3 contains 14 residues. CDR3 in amino acids: CAISVSGGYTEQFF. In DNA, the CDR3 is TGTGCCATCAGTGTTAGCGGTGGGTACACGGAGCAGTTCTTC.

This chain connects TRBV7-6 to TRBJ2-3; D might be TRBD2 (6 bases). Germline V gene data show CDR1 as SGHVS and CDR2 as FNYEAQ. V lost 1 base and J lost 2, with 10 bases in between. The CDR3 is made up of 15 amino acids. CDR3 nucleotide sequence: TGTGCCAGCAGCTTAGGCGGGGCCCTCACAGATACGCAGTATTTT. Encoded protein: CASSLGGALTDTQYF.

In this sample, this clone turned up a few times. The CDR3 here is CASSFGLAGLGELFF. The DNA for the CDR3 is TGTGCCAGCAGCTTCGGACTAGCGGGACTCGGGGAGCTGTTTTTT. The V and J genes are TRBV5-4 and TRBJ2-2; the match to TRBD2 covers 12 bases. Per germline, CDR1 SGHNT and CDR2 YYREEE (reference sequence). The CDR3 totals 15 residues. With V trimmed by 2 bases and J by 7 bases, 3 bases remained unmatched.

The CDR3 region has the DNA TGTGCCAGCAGTGTAGGACAGTTGGTGGGAAAACTGTTTTTT. Translation: CASSVGQLVGKLFF. The rearrangement links TRBV27 to TRBJ1-4; TRBD1 is a possible D gene (6 bases). Per the germline V gene, CDR1 is MNHEY and CDR2 is SMNVEV (reference sequence). The CDR3 consists of 14 residues. V lost 5 bases to trimming and J lost 10 bases, with 17 bases between them.

The chain recombines TRBV5-1 with TRBJ2-2; a weak D match, TRBD2 (6 bases). From germline, CDR1 is SGHRS and CDR2 YFSETQ. The CDR3 covers 17 residues. V was shortened by 1 base and J by 0 bases, with 13 bases between the two germline ends. The CDR3 DNA reads TGCGCCAGCAGCTTGAGGATTGCGGGATCGAACACCGGGGAGCTGTTTTTT. Residues: CASSLRIAGSNTGELFF.

CDR3 sequence reads: CASRIAGGPYNEQFF. The CDR3 DNA follows: TGTGCCAGCAGGATAGCGGGAGGGCCCTACAATGAGCAGTTCTTC. This rearrangement joins TRBV7-3 to TRBJ2-1; 11 positions agree with TRBD2. This CDR3 contains 15 residues. CDR1 SGHTA and CDR2 FQGTGA come from the germline V gene. Trimming at V came to 6 bases and at J to 2 bases, leaving 3 bases not matched to a gene. The variable domain in full, with the rest retrieved from reference TRBV7-3 and TRBJ2-1, is GAGVSQTPSNKVTEKGKYVELRCDPISGHTALYWYRQSLGQGPEFLIYFQGTGAADDSGLPNDRFFAVRPEGSVSTLKIQRTERGDSAVYLCASRIAGGPYNEQFFGPGTRLTVL.

The CDR3 nucleotides are TGCGCCAGCAGCGTCGGACAGGGGGCGACCAATTCACCCCTCCACTTT. Translation: CASSVGQGATNSPLHF. The rearrangement uses TRBV5-1 and TRBJ1-6; 11 bases are shared with TRBD1. The junction had 7 bases not matched to a gene; V was cut back by 4 bases and J by 7 bases. There are 16 residues in the CDR3. CDR1 and CDR2 (germline): SGHRS, YFSETQ.

The rearrangement joins TRBV9 to TRBJ2-3; 7 bases are shared with TRBD2. The CDR3 consists of 15 residues. Germline V CDR1 and CDR2: SGDLS, YYNGEE. J gave up 10 bases and V 4 bases, and 15 bases lay outside the gene matches. CDR3 bases: TGTGCCAGCAGCCCCGGACGGACTAGGCAGGTACCGCAGTATTTT. Its translation is CASSPGRTRQVPQYF.

The chain has TRBV21-1 and TRBJ2-7; the D call of TRBD1 is as the table states it, not checked on the DNA. TRBV21-1 is noted as a pseudogene. The CDR3 has 14 amino acids. The CDR3 loop is CASSNGQVAYEQYV. CDR3 bases: TGTGCCAGCAGCAACGGACAGGTTGCCTACGAGCAGTACGTC.

V and J are TRBV19 and TRBJ1-5, with 10 bases identical to TRBD1. Germline V gene data show CDR1 as LNHDA and CDR2 as SQIVND (reference sequence). V trimming: 7 bases; J trimming: 4 bases; junction bases outside the gene matches: 13. CDR3 length equals 17 residues. DNA for the CDR3: TGTGCCAGTACCTCCTTGTCGGGACAGGGGAATAATCAGCCCCAGCATTTT. Translating it yields CASTSLSGQGNNQPQHF.

This chain connects TRBV5-1 to TRBJ2-7; D may be TRBD2 (5 bases). V gave up 4 bases and J gave up 4 bases, with 12 bases separating them. Germline CDR1 reads SGHRS; CDR2 reads YFSETQ. This CDR3 spans 13 amino acids. In DNA form, the CDR3 reads TGCGCCAGCAGCCCGGAGGCCCAATACGAGCAGTACGTC. Protein sequence: CASSPEAQYEQYV.

The chain joins TRBV18 to TRBJ2-7; TRBD1 aligns across 9 bases. V shed 1 base, J shed 6 bases, and the junction held 7 bases outside the gene matches. Germline V gene sequence: CDR1 KGHSH, CDR2 LQKENI. The CDR3 runs to 15 residues. As DNA, the CDR3 is TGTGCCAGCTCACCACAGCGCCAGGGACAGGGCGAGCAGTACTTC. Amino acid sequence: CASSPQRQGQGEQYF.

The chain recombines TRBV5-1 with TRBJ2-3, with D maybe TRBD2 (6 bases). V shed 7 bases and J shed 2 bases, with 14 bases lying between them. From germline, CDR1 is SGHRS and CDR2 YFSETQ. The CDR3 is 14 amino acids. CDR3 DNA: TGCGCCAGCGGGAGGTGGGGCTCCACAGATACGCAGTATTTT. Amino acid sequence: CASGRWGSTDTQYF. Combining the CDR3 with reference TRBV5-1 and TRBJ2-3 gives the whole variable domain KAGVTQTPRYLIKTRGQQVTLSCSPISGHRSVSWYQQTPGQGLQFLFEYFSETQRNKGNFPGRFSGRQFSNSRSEMNVSTLELGDSALYLCASGRWGSTDTQYFGPGTRLTVL.

Comment on this clone: This specimen includes other DNA sequences encoding the same CDR3. CDR3 DNA: TGTGCCAGCTCACCGAGGACCGGGGAGCTGTTTTTT. This sequence encodes CASSPRTGELFF. The chain couples TRBV18 to TRBJ2-2; D remains ambiguous. V was shortened by 3 bases and J by 5 bases, with 4 bases between the two germline ends. Germline CDR1 reads KGHSH; CDR2 reads LQKENI. CDR3 size: 12 residues.

The chain joins TRBV5-1 to TRBJ2-5, with 10 bases lining up with TRBD2. Germline CDR1 reads SGHRS; CDR2 reads YFSETQ. The CDR3 runs 16 residues. V lost 4 bases and J lost 2; bases outside the gene matches: 8. The CDR3 is CASSRTTSGFQETQYF. DNA of the CDR3: TGCGCCAGCAGCCGTACGACTAGCGGGTTTCAAGAGACCCAGTACTTC.

This clone was detected once. The chain employs TRBV28 and TRBJ1-3, with a weak D call TRBD1 (5 bases). V lost 6 bases to trimming and J lost 1 base, with 13 bases between them. This CDR3 is 15 amino acids long. The germline V gene has CDR1 MDHEN and CDR2 SYDVKM. CDR3 sequence reads: CASSSGFRSGNTIYF. The CDR3 DNA follows: TGTGCCAGCAGCTCAGGGTTTCGGTCTGGAAACACCATATATTTT.

This clone was seen once. The rearrangement uses TRBV19 and TRBJ2-1; 9 bases are shared with TRBD1. The CDR3 consists of 14 residues. V was clipped by 5 bases and J by 6 bases; unmatched bases: 5. Looked up from germline, CDR1 is LNHDA and CDR2 is SQIVND (reference sequence). In DNA form, the CDR3 reads TGTGCCAGTAGTCCGGGACAGGGTTTCAATGAGCAGTTCTTC. It specifies CASSPGQGFNEQFF.

The V gene is TRBV10-3, the J gene TRBJ2-7, with 9 positions matching TRBD1. Germline V gene data show CDR1 as ENHRY and CDR2 as SYGVKD. V shed 2 bases, J shed 10 bases, and the junction held 6 bases outside the gene matches. The CDR3 consists of 13 residues. CDR3 region: CAISERDRADQYV. CDR3 sequence (DNA): TGTGCCATCAGTGAGCGGGACAGGGCGGACCAGTACGTC.

This clone was detected only a few times. The chain carries TRBV5-1 and TRBJ1-2; TRBD1 matches 7 bases. Germline lookup yields CDR1 SGHRS and CDR2 YFSETQ. Losses at the gene ends were 4 bases for V and 6 bases for J; bases not matched to a gene: 6. The CDR3 contains 13 residues. The CDR3 DNA follows: TGCGCCAGCAGCATAGCACAGGGGAATGGCTACACCTTC. Translated: CASSIAQGNGYTF.

On this clone: A junction boundary mismatches the germline segment, possibly from a read error. The chain carries TRBV28 and TRBJ1-2, with 8 bases identical to TRBD1. The V gene's germline CDR1 is MDHEN and CDR2 SYDVKM. The CDR3 consists of 12 residues. CDR3 sequence: CASRGQAYRYTF. CDR3 nucleotide sequence: TGTGCCAGTCGGGGACAGGCCTATCGCTACACCTTC.

The chain carries TRBV7-9 and TRBJ2-5, with no clear D. The CDR3 extends over 15 amino acids. Germline V gene data show CDR1 as SEHNR and CDR2 as FQNEAQ (reference sequence). V was cut by 1 base and J by 2 bases, with 11 bases left in between. This chain's CDR3 is CASSLGTLRQETQYF. The DNA for the CDR3 is TGTGCCAGCAGCTTAGGTACTCTACGACAAGAGACCCAGTACTTC.